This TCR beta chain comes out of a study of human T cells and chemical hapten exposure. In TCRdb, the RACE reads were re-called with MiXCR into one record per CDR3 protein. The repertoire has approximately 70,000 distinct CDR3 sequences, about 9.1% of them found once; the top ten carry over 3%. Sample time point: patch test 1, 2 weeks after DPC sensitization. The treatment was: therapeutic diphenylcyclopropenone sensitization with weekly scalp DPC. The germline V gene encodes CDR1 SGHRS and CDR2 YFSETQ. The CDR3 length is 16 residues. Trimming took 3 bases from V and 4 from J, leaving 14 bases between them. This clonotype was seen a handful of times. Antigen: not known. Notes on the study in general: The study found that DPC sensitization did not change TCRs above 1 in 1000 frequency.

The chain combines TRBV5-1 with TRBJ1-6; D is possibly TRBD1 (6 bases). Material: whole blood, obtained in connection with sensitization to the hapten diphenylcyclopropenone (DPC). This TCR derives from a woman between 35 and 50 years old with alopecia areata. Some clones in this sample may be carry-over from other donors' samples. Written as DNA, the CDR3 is TGCGCCAGCAGCTGGCAGGGGACCCTTTATAATTCACCCCTCCACTTT. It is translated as CASSWQGTLYNSPLHF.